This TCR beta chain originates from a study of blood T cells in healthy people across ages. General study points: Long-lived donors exceeded aged donors in naive CD4+ cells and diversity.

The V gene's germline CDR1 is DFQATT and CDR2 SNEGSKA (reference sequence). This CDR3 spans 14 amino acids. V lost 3 bases and J lost 2, with 11 bases in between. Primed by a sample-barcoded 5' primer and a J-beta primer mix, a second PCR proceeded for about 6 to 11 cycles. TCRdb re-analysed the 5' RACE reads in MiXCR, keeping a single row per CDR3 protein. Of 630,000 or so distinct CDR3 sequences detected, about 30% appear once; the ten largest clones hold approximately 14%. About this clonotype: Its antigen remains unidentified.

This receptor was taken from an elderly woman in good health. This sequence joins TRBV20-1 and TRBJ1-5, with D uncertain. Sequencing was done on a sample of blood. The CDR3: CSAREGSGNQPQHF. The DNA for the CDR3 is TGCAGTGCTAGGGAGGGATCCGGCAATCAGCCCCAGCATTTT.